This T cell receptor beta chain was sequenced during a study of patients and donors after allogeneic stem cell transplantation. This CDR3 spans 12 amino acids. Trimming at V came to 4 bases and at J to 8 bases, leaving 6 bases not matched to a gene. Germline V CDR1 and CDR2: SQVTM, ANQGSEA. TCRdb recomputed calls from the RT-PCR reads with MiXCR, one row per CDR3 protein. This table has some 960,000 distinct CDR3 sequences, about a sixth appearing once. This rearrangement joins TRBV29-1 to TRBJ1-2, with 8 bases lining up with TRBD1. The sample consisted of blood, either unsorted or a sorted T cell fraction (not recorded which). This clonotype was obtained from a human donor who was either an allogeneic HSCT recipient or a stem cell or donor lymphocyte infusion donor (not recorded which). It is not recorded whose cells these are; they may come from a transplant donor. In DNA form, the CDR3 reads TGCAGCGTTGGAGTGACAGGGGACGGCTACACCTTC. It yields the protein CSVGVTGDGYTF.